These 19 T cell receptor beta chains came from one sample sequenced in a study of shared clonotypes between healthy human individuals. TCRdb's copy holds only in-frame clones and misses some; the assay was immunoSEQ multiplex PCR. The sample has approximately 1.4 million clones; 98% are singletons. The sample taken for sequencing was naive CD4+ T cells sorted from blood. Indicated subset: CD45RA+ positively selected. Every receptor here comes from a young man in good health.

The chain recombines TRBV7-2 with TRBJ1-5, with 8 bases matching TRBD1. From germline, CDR1 is SGHTA and CDR2 FQGNSA. V shed 1 base, J shed 7 bases, and the junction held 12 bases outside the gene matches. The CDR3 sequence is 17 residues long. In DNA form, the CDR3 reads TGTGCCAGCAGCTTAGACCTAAGACAGGGGAGAAGACAGCCCCAGCATTTT. Protein sequence: CASSLDLRQGRRQPQHF. Supplemented by reference TRBV7-2 and TRBJ1-5, the full variable domain reads GAGVSQSPSNKVTEKGKDVELRCDPISGHTALYWYRQSLGQGLEFLIYFQGNSAPDKSGLPSDRFSAERTGGSVSTLTIQRTQQEDSAVYLCASSLDLRQGRRQPQHFGDGTRLSIL.

The chain joins TRBV28 to TRBJ2-5; D is undetermined. This CDR3 is built from 13 residues. Trimming stripped 6 bases from V and 5 bases from J, with 13 bases between. The germline V gene encodes CDR1 MDHEN and CDR2 SYDVKM. The CDR3 reads CASRHISMETQYF. The DNA for the CDR3 is TGTGCCAGCAGACATATTTCCATGGAGACCCAGTACTTC.

This sequence joins TRBV11-2 and TRBJ2-7; TRBD2 might be the D (5 bases). CDR3 length equals 12 residues. Trimming took 5 bases from V and 4 from J, leaving 9 bases between them. Germline values: CDR1 SGHAT, CDR2 FQNNGV. The CDR3 reads CASSRSAYEQYF. CDR3 DNA sequence: TGTGCCAGCAGCCGTAGCGCGTACGAGCAGTACTTC.

The V gene is TRBV28, the J gene TRBJ1-1; D not certain. V was clipped by 5 bases and J by 1 base, with 11 bases between them. This CDR3 is 14 amino acids long. Germline V gene sequence: CDR1 MDHEN, CDR2 SYDVKM. CDR3 nucleotides: TGTGCCAGCAGTGGGAGGCGGACGAACACTGAAGCTTTCTTT. Residues: CASSGRRTNTEAFF.

V gene TRBV6-5 combines with J gene TRBJ2-1; D is possibly TRBD2 (5 bases). With 2 bases removed from V and 11 bases from J, the gap between germline ends came to 10 bases. CDR1 and CDR2 from the germline V gene are MNHEY and SVGAGI. The CDR3 sequence is 12 residues long. The CDR3 loop reads CASSYGLSQQFF. Written as DNA, the CDR3 is TGTGCCAGCAGTTACGGACTCTCCCAGCAGTTCTTC.

The V call is TRBV7-6, the J call TRBJ1-1; maybe TRBD1 (5 bases). The CDR3 consists of 14 residues. V lost 1 base and J 4 bases, leaving 10 bases between the germline ends. The germline V gene has CDR1 SGHVS and CDR2 FNYEAQ. This CDR3 is CASSLDFGGTEAFF. The CDR3 DNA is TGTGCCAGCAGCTTAGATTTTGGGGGCACTGAAGCTTTCTTT.

This clone was observed once. The rearrangement links TRBV5-1 to TRBJ2-2; the D is unclear. Germline CDR1 and CDR2: SGHRS and YFSETQ. Trimming shortened V by 4 bases and J by 6 bases, and 10 bases separated the two germline ends. This CDR3 is 13 amino acids long. In DNA form, the CDR3 reads TGCGCCAGCAGCACCGATCCGTCCGGGGAGCTGTTTTTT. Protein product: CASSTDPSGELFF.

V and J are TRBV6-1 and TRBJ2-3, with D perhaps assigned TRBD1 or TRBD2 (5 bases each). Trimming removed 8 bases at V and 2 bases at J, with 14 bases between. The germline V gene has CDR1 MNHNS and CDR2 SASEGT. The CDR3 has 14 residues. The CDR3 sequence: CASSITGPTDTQYF. CDR3 coding DNA: TGTGCCAGCTCTATCACGGGGCCCACAGATACGCAGTATTTT.

On this clone itself: The sample holds other DNA sequences that translate to the same CDR3. The chain recombines TRBV5-4 with TRBJ2-7; 8 nucleotides line up with TRBD1. Trimming cost V 5 bases and J 2 bases; bases outside gene matches: 3. The V gene's germline CDR1 is SGHNT and CDR2 YYREEE (reference sequence). The CDR3 spans 13 residues. The CDR3 nucleotides are TGTGCCAGCAGTCAACAGGGGGCCTACGAGCAGTACTTC. The encoded protein is CASSQQGAYEQYF.

J is TRBJ2-3 and V is TRBV19; D not certain. Trimming stripped 3 bases from V and 7 bases from J, with 17 bases between. The CDR3 extends over 15 amino acids. CDR1 LNHDA and CDR2 SQIVND come from the germline V gene (reference sequence). The CDR3 loop reads CASSIIFTGENTQYF. The CDR3 coding sequence is TGTGCCAGTAGTATCATCTTTACGGGTGAGAATACGCAGTATTTT. The full variable domain, rest sourced from reference TRBV19 and TRBJ2-3, is DGGITQSPKYLFRKEGQNVTLSCEQNLNHDAMYWYRQDPGQGLRLIYYSQIVNDFQKGDIAEGYSVSREKKESFPLTVTSAQKNPTAFYLCASSIIFTGENTQYFGPGTRLTVL.

This clone was recorded once. This chain links TRBV9 with TRBJ1-3; D unclear. Trimming removed 4 bases from V and 0 bases from J, with 11 bases in between. Germline V gives CDR1 SGDLS, CDR2 YYNGEE. The CDR3 consists of 15 residues. CDR3 residues: CASSPAHSSGNTIYF. The CDR3 DNA sequence: TGTGCCAGCAGCCCTGCGCACAGCTCTGGAAACACCATATATTTT. The full variable domain, its missing parts supplied by reference TRBV9 and TRBJ1-3, is DSGVTQTPKHLITATGQRVTLRCSPRSGDLSVYWYQQSLDQGLQFLIQYYNGEERAKGNILERFSAQQFPDLHSELNLSSLELGDSALYFCASSPAHSSGNTIYFGEGSWLTVV.

The chain is built from TRBV19 and TRBJ2-2; TRBD2 is a possible D gene (5 bases). Trimming cost V 1 base and J 4 bases, with 13 bases left between them. Germline lookup yields CDR1 LNHDA and CDR2 SQIVND (reference sequence). The CDR3 spans 16 residues. In nucleotides, the CDR3 is TGTGCCAGTAGTATAGGGAGCGGAGGACTCACCGGGGAGCTGTTTTTT. This gives the protein CASSIGSGGLTGELFF. Variable domain in full (rest from reference TRBV19 and TRBJ2-2): DGGITQSPKYLFRKEGQNVTLSCEQNLNHDAMYWYRQDPGQGLRLIYYSQIVNDFQKGDIAEGYSVSREKKESFPLTVTSAQKNPTAFYLCASSIGSGGLTGELFFGEGSRLTVL.

The rearrangement uses TRBV7-9 and TRBJ1-1; D is undetermined. The CDR3 consists of 9 residues. Trimming stripped 3 bases from V and 8 bases from J, with 1 base between. CDR1 is SEHNR and CDR2 is FQNEAQ in the germline V gene (reference sequence). This chain's CDR3 is CASSFEAFF. The CDR3 DNA is TGTGCCAGCAGCTTCGAAGCTTTCTTT.

The chain employs TRBV5-1 and TRBJ2-7; the D gene is possibly TRBD2 (5 bases). The CDR3 has 13 amino acids. Germline CDR1 SGHRS, CDR2 YFSETQ. Trimming removed 4 bases from V and 2 bases from J, with 10 bases in between. Here the CDR3 DNA reads TGCGCCAGCAGCACCGCCGGGGCCTACGAGCAGTACTTC. Translating gives CASSTAGAYEQYF.

The chain links TRBV6-5 to TRBJ2-3, with TRBD2 as a possible D gene (5 bases). The CDR3 is 14 amino acids. Trimming took 8 bases from V and 2 from J, leaving 14 bases between them. Germline V CDR1 and CDR2: MNHEY, SVGAGI. This chain's CDR3 is CASGSLLYTDTQYF. The CDR3 DNA is TGTGCCAGCGGGAGTCTGTTGTACACAGATACGCAGTATTTT.

V usage is TRBV5-4 and J usage is TRBJ2-2; 7 positions match TRBD1. Per germline, CDR1 SGHNT and CDR2 YYREEE (reference sequence). V lost 4 bases and J lost 4; bases outside the gene matches: 7. The CDR3 sequence is 15 residues long. As DNA, the CDR3 is TGTGCCAGCAGCCAACGGGACAGAGGCACCGGGGAGCTGTTTTTT. This encodes CASSQRDRGTGELFF.

The chain recombines TRBV7-9 with TRBJ2-3, with 9 bases aligning to TRBD2. With V trimmed by 2 bases and J by 2 bases, 14 bases remained unmatched. Germline CDR1 is SEHNR and CDR2 is FQNEAQ (reference sequence). This CDR3 has 19 amino acids. The CDR3 reads CASSLLAGGPSKLTDTQYF. DNA of the CDR3: TGTGCCAGCAGCTTACTCGCGGGAGGGCCATCTAAACTCACAGATACGCAGTATTTT.

The V gene is TRBV29-1, the J gene TRBJ2-3; no firm D call. The length of the CDR3 is 14 residues. Germline lookup yields CDR1 SQVTM and CDR2 ANQGSEA. Between the trimmed V and J ends, which lost 4 bases and 4 bases, there was a span of 15 bases. This CDR3 is CSVVRSISSDTQYF. CDR3 bases: TGCAGCGTTGTGCGAAGTATAAGTTCAGATACGCAGTATTTT.

V gene TRBV18 combines with J gene TRBJ2-6; unclear D gene. The CDR3 length is 18 residues. Germline CDR1 and CDR2: KGHSH and LQKENI. Trimming pared 1 base from V and 0 bases from J, leaving 13 bases between. The CDR3 sequence is CASSPRSGPTSGANVLTF. The CDR3 DNA sequence: TGTGCCAGCTCACCACGTTCCGGACCCACCTCTGGGGCCAACGTCCTGACTTTC.